These T cell receptor beta chains were read from a single sample in a study of response to subunit inactivated influenza vaccine. TCRdb analysed the RT-PCR reads with MiXCR anew, one entry per CDR3 protein. The table records around 520,000 distinct CDR3 sequences, approximately 10% of them present only once. The sample here was PBMCs from blood, taken on the day of vaccination. These receptors were collected from a man aged 50-60 years who received an inactivated influenza vaccine. The CDR3 runs from the conserved cysteine through the conserved F or W. Fields, in order: J gene, CDR3 length, clone size, D gene, V gene, CDR3 DNA, CDR3 protein. A D gene is named only where the DNA matches it firmly. A row's size may be missing; if present it is once, few, many or a size class.

J gene: TRBJ2-5; CDR3 length: 15; clone size: few; D gene: .; V gene: TRBV20-1; CDR3 DNA: TGCAGTGCTAGAGATCCCGACCGATTCCAAGAGACCCAGTACTTC; CDR3 protein: CSARDPDRFQETQYF
J gene: TRBJ2-3; CDR3 length: 15; clone size: .; D gene: TRBD2; V gene: TRBV5-5; CDR3 DNA: TGTGCCAGCAGCTTGGTATTTCCGGGGGGAGATACGCAGTATTTT; CDR3 protein: CASSLVFPGGDTQYF
J gene: TRBJ2-7; CDR3 length: 15; clone size: .; D gene: TRBD2; V gene: TRBV20-1; CDR3 DNA: TGCAGTGCTTTACGGACTAGCGGATTCTCCTACGAGCAGTACTTC; CDR3 protein: CSALRTSGFSYEQYF
J gene: TRBJ1-5; CDR3 length: 14; clone size: .; D gene: TRBD1; V gene: TRBV5-8; CDR3 DNA: TGTGCCAGCAGCGCGGGACAGTTCAATCAGCCCCAGCATTTT; CDR3 protein: CASSAGQFNQPQHF
J gene: TRBJ2-5; CDR3 length: 16; clone size: .; D gene: TRBD2; V gene: TRBV3-1; CDR3 DNA: TGTGCCAGCAGCCCCCTCCCTTTTGCGGGAGTTGAGACCCAGTACTTC; CDR3 protein: CASSPLPFAGVETQYF
J gene: TRBJ2-1; CDR3 length: 16; clone size: .; D gene: TRBD2; V gene: TRBV4-1; CDR3 DNA: TGCGCCAGCAGCCAATTCGGACTAGCGAGGGGAAATGAGCAGTTCTTC; CDR3 protein: CASSQFGLARGNEQFF
J gene: TRBJ1-5; CDR3 length: 16; clone size: .; D gene: TRBD1; V gene: TRBV4-3; CDR3 DNA: TGCGCCAGCAGCCAAGATCGGACAGGGGGAGTTCAGCCCCAGCATTTT; CDR3 protein: CASSQDRTGGVQPQHF
J gene: TRBJ2-7; CDR3 length: 12; clone size: many; D gene: .; V gene: TRBV12-3/TRBV12-4; CDR3 DNA: TGTGCCAGCAGTTCTTCCGCGGGCGAGCAGTACTTC; CDR3 protein: CASSSSAGEQYF
J gene: TRBJ1-6; CDR3 length: 13; clone size: many; D gene: .; V gene: TRBV6-1; CDR3 DNA: TGTGCCAGCAGTGAGACAGAGGGTTCACCCCTCCACTTT; CDR3 protein: CASSETEGSPLHF
J gene: TRBJ2-1; CDR3 length: 13; clone size: few; D gene: TRBD1; V gene: TRBV27; CDR3 DNA: TGTGCCAGCAGTTCGAACAGGGGTTATGAGCAGTTCTTC; CDR3 protein: CASSSNRGYEQFF
J gene: TRBJ2-7; CDR3 length: 15; clone size: .; D gene: TRBD1; V gene: TRBV11-2; CDR3 DNA: TGTGCCAGCAGCGTACCGGGACAGAACCTCTACGAGCAGTACTTC; CDR3 protein: CASSVPGQNLYEQYF
J gene: TRBJ2-7; CDR3 length: 15; clone size: few; D gene: TRBD2; V gene: TRBV7-8; CDR3 DNA: TGTGCCAGCAGCCCGCGGGGGGCCTACTCCTACGAGCAGTACTTC; CDR3 protein: CASSPRGAYSYEQYF
J gene: TRBJ1-6; CDR3 length: 14; clone size: few; D gene: TRBD1; V gene: TRBV5-1; CDR3 DNA: TGCGCCAGCAGCTTACAGGGGGCCCGGTCACCCCTCCACTTT; CDR3 protein: CASSLQGARSPLHF
J gene: TRBJ2-7; CDR3 length: 17; clone size: .; D gene: TRBD1; V gene: TRBV6-5; CDR3 DNA: TGTGCCAGCAGTTCTCCCTTCCCGGGACAGGGGACCTACGAGCAGTACTTC; CDR3 protein: CASSSPFPGQGTYEQYF
J gene: TRBJ2-3; CDR3 length: 16; clone size: .; D gene: .; V gene: TRBV4-3; CDR3 DNA: TGCGCCAGCAGCCATCGCTACGAAACTAGCACAGATACGCAGTATTTT; CDR3 protein: CASSHRYETSTDTQYF
J gene: TRBJ2-1; CDR3 length: 15; clone size: many; D gene: TRBD2; V gene: TRBV7-8; CDR3 DNA: TGTGCCAGCAAGGAAGGGACTAGCGGGAGGTATGAGCAGTTCTTC; CDR3 protein: CASKEGTSGRYEQFF
J gene: TRBJ1-6; CDR3 length: 14; clone size: few; D gene: .; V gene: TRBV27; CDR3 DNA: TGTGCCAGCAGTTTCCCCGGGGGGGATTCACCCCTCCACTTT; CDR3 protein: CASSFPGGDSPLHF
J gene: TRBJ2-1; CDR3 length: 18; clone size: few; D gene: .; V gene: TRBV11-2; CDR3 DNA: TGTGCCAGCAGCTTCCTCTCTCTCCGGGGGCCTCACAACAATGAGCAGTTCTTC; CDR3 protein: CASSFLSLRGPHNNEQFF
J gene: TRBJ2-5; CDR3 length: 12; clone size: few; D gene: .; V gene: TRBV7-2; CDR3 DNA: TGTGCCAGCAGCCTAAACGGGGAGACCCAGTACTTC; CDR3 protein: CASSLNGETQYF
J gene: TRBJ2-3; CDR3 length: 16; clone size: few; D gene: TRBD1; V gene: TRBV29-1; CDR3 DNA: TGCAGCGCCGTCGGTAGGGACAGGGAACGAAAAGATACGCAGTATTTT; CDR3 protein: CSAVGRDRERKDTQYF
J gene: TRBJ1-5; CDR3 length: 14; clone size: many; D gene: .; V gene: TRBV25-1; CDR3 DNA: TGTGCCAGCAGTGAAGGGGGGAGCAATCAGCCCCAGCATTTT; CDR3 protein: CASSEGGSNQPQHF
J gene: TRBJ2-2; CDR3 length: 15; clone size: few; D gene: .; V gene: TRBV7-2; CDR3 DNA: TGTGCCAGCAGCGTCAGGGGTTTCCGTGCCGGGGAGCTGTTTTTT; CDR3 protein: CASSVRGFRAGELFF
J gene: TRBJ1-1; CDR3 length: 13; clone size: .; D gene: TRBD1; V gene: TRBV5-6; CDR3 DNA: TGTGCCAGCAGCCGGGACAGGGGAGTTGAAGCTTTCTTT; CDR3 protein: CASSRDRGVEAFF
J gene: TRBJ2-7; CDR3 length: 14; clone size: .; D gene: TRBD2; V gene: TRBV11-2; CDR3 DNA: TGTGCCAGCAGCCCGGGACTAGCAGCTCTCGAGCAGTACTTC; CDR3 protein: CASSPGLAALEQYF
J gene: TRBJ2-1; CDR3 length: 12; clone size: .; D gene: .; V gene: TRBV29-1; CDR3 DNA: TGCAGCGTTGGGAGGGCAGGCTCCGTGCAGTTCTTC; CDR3 protein: CSVGRAGSVQFF
J gene: TRBJ2-3; CDR3 length: 15; clone size: .; D gene: .; V gene: TRBV7-9; CDR3 DNA: TGTGCCAGCAGGGGTCGAGACCGTCTCGGCGATACGCAGTATTTT; CDR3 protein: CASRGRDRLGDTQYF
J gene: TRBJ2-5; CDR3 length: 15; clone size: few; D gene: .; V gene: TRBV5-6; CDR3 DNA: TGTGCCAGCAGCCCAAATCAGGGAATCCAAGAGACCCAGTACTTC; CDR3 protein: CASSPNQGIQETQYF
J gene: TRBJ2-3; CDR3 length: 13; clone size: few; D gene: .; V gene: TRBV24-1; CDR3 DNA: TGTGCCACATGCAAAGATAGCACAGATACGCAGTATTTT; CDR3 protein: CATCKDSTDTQYF
J gene: TRBJ2-5; CDR3 length: 15; clone size: few; D gene: .; V gene: TRBV18; CDR3 DNA: TGTGCCAGCTCACCTACACGGGTAGACCAAGAGACCCAGTACTTC; CDR3 protein: CASSPTRVDQETQYF
J gene: TRBJ2-7; CDR3 length: 14; clone size: few; D gene: .; V gene: TRBV29-1; CDR3 DNA: TGCAGCGTTGACGGACAGGGAGGGGACTACGAGCAGTACTTC; CDR3 protein: CSVDGQGGDYEQYF
J gene: TRBJ2-7; CDR3 length: 16; clone size: few; D gene: TRBD2; V gene: TRBV10-3; CDR3 DNA: TGTGCCATCAGTGAGGTACTAGCGGGAGGTTCCTACGAGCAGTACTTC; CDR3 protein: CAISEVLAGGSYEQYF
J gene: TRBJ2-7; CDR3 length: 15; clone size: many; D gene: TRBD1; V gene: TRBV18; CDR3 DNA: TGTGCCAGCTCACCGGGACAGGCTACGAACTACGAGCAGTACTTC; CDR3 protein: CASSPGQATNYEQYF
J gene: TRBJ2-2; CDR3 length: 14; clone size: .; D gene: TRBD2; V gene: TRBV9; CDR3 DNA: TGTGCCAGCAGCGTGGGAGGGCGGACCGGGGAGCTGTTTTTT; CDR3 protein: CASSVGGRTGELFF
J gene: TRBJ2-5; CDR3 length: 15; clone size: few; D gene: TRBD2; V gene: TRBV20-1; CDR3 DNA: TGCAGTGCTAGAGGGGCTAGCGGGGGATTAGAGACCCAGTACTTC; CDR3 protein: CSARGASGGLETQYF
J gene: TRBJ2-7; CDR3 length: 14; clone size: few; D gene: .; V gene: TRBV12-3/TRBV12-4; CDR3 DNA: TGTGCCAGCAGTCGCCCGGGACAATCGCGCGAGCAGTACTTC; CDR3 protein: CASSRPGQSREQYF
J gene: TRBJ2-3; CDR3 length: 14; clone size: .; D gene: TRBD1; V gene: TRBV30; CDR3 DNA: TGTGCCTGGAACCGGGACAGGGTTTCAGATACGCAGTATTTT; CDR3 protein: CAWNRDRVSDTQYF
J gene: TRBJ2-5; CDR3 length: 16; clone size: .; D gene: .; V gene: TRBV6-2/TRBV6-3; CDR3 DNA: TGTGCCAGCACTAAATGGGGACACTCGTACCAAGAGACCCAGTACTTC; CDR3 protein: CASTKWGHSYQETQYF
J gene: TRBJ2-7; CDR3 length: 14; clone size: many; D gene: TRBD1; V gene: TRBV10-3; CDR3 DNA: TGTGCCATCACGGAAGGACAGGGGGCCTACGAGCAGTACTTC; CDR3 protein: CAITEGQGAYEQYF
J gene: TRBJ1-4; CDR3 length: 17; clone size: .; D gene: TRBD1; V gene: TRBV6-5; CDR3 DNA: TGTGCCAGCAGCTTAACGGATCCGACAGGGGGCTTCGAAAAACTGTTTTTT; CDR3 protein: CASSLTDPTGGFEKLFF
J gene: TRBJ1-1; CDR3 length: 13; clone size: .; D gene: .; V gene: TRBV29-1; CDR3 DNA: TGCAGCGTTGAATCTAGGGAGAACACTGAAGCTTTCTTT; CDR3 protein: CSVESRENTEAFF
J gene: TRBJ2-1; CDR3 length: 14; clone size: few; D gene: TRBD2; V gene: TRBV7-2; CDR3 DNA: TGTGCCAGCAGCCGGACTAGACTATACAATGAGCAGTTCTTC; CDR3 protein: CASSRTRLYNEQFF
J gene: TRBJ1-5; CDR3 length: 15; clone size: few; D gene: .; V gene: TRBV2; CDR3 DNA: TGTGCCAGCAGCGTAGACCGACGGGGCAATCAGCCCCAGCATTTT; CDR3 protein: CASSVDRRGNQPQHF
J gene: TRBJ2-1; CDR3 length: 13; clone size: few; D gene: TRBD2; V gene: TRBV11-2; CDR3 DNA: TGTGCCAGCAGCCCCCGGACTAGTTATGAGCAGTTCTTC; CDR3 protein: CASSPRTSYEQFF
J gene: TRBJ2-3; CDR3 length: 16; clone size: few; D gene: .; V gene: TRBV11-2; CDR3 DNA: TGTGCCAGCAGCTTCACCACGGGGGTTGGAGTAGATACGCAGTATTTT; CDR3 protein: CASSFTTGVGVDTQYF
J gene: TRBJ2-1; CDR3 length: 14; clone size: .; D gene: .; V gene: TRBV4-2; CDR3 DNA: TGTGCCAGCAGCCAAGAGGGGGGTTACAATGAGCAGTTCTTC; CDR3 protein: CASSQEGGYNEQFF
J gene: TRBJ1-5; CDR3 length: 13; clone size: .; D gene: .; V gene: TRBV6-1; CDR3 DNA: TGTGCCAGCAGGGAAAGAGGCAATCAGCCCCAGCATTTT; CDR3 protein: CASRERGNQPQHF
J gene: TRBJ2-7; CDR3 length: 13; clone size: few; D gene: .; V gene: TRBV5-8; CDR3 DNA: TGTGCCAGCAGCAAGACGGCCATTTACGAGCAGTACTTC; CDR3 protein: CASSKTAIYEQYF
J gene: TRBJ2-2; CDR3 length: 14; clone size: few; D gene: .; V gene: TRBV6-2/TRBV6-3; CDR3 DNA: TGTGCCAGCAGCTCGTATTATAGCACCGGGGAGCTGTTTTTT; CDR3 protein: CASSSYYSTGELFF
J gene: TRBJ2-7; CDR3 length: 14; clone size: few; D gene: .; V gene: TRBV10-2; CDR3 DNA: TGCGCCAGCAGGGACCACCTAACGTCCTACGAGCAGTACTTC; CDR3 protein: CASRDHLTSYEQYF
J gene: TRBJ1-2; CDR3 length: 14; clone size: .; D gene: .; V gene: TRBV6-5; CDR3 DNA: TGTGCCAGCAGTTACGGACTAGACCGGGGTGGCTACACCTTC; CDR3 protein: CASSYGLDRGGYTF